This T cell receptor beta chain stems from a study of immune evolution from preneoplasia to lung adenocarcinoma. Across the study: HLA loss of heterozygosity: around 6.5% AIS, about 14% MIA, around 35% ADC, none AAH.

Data came from immunoSEQ multiplex PCR; TCRdb stores just in-frame clones and leaves some out. The data hold roughly 40,000 clones, with less than 80% observed a single time. Study outcomes and limitations: Compared with EGFR-mutant or double wild-type lesions, KRAS-mutant nodules were more clonal. Later-stage lesions seemingly showed higher T cell density and diversity than normal lung. Top clone share appeared to fall from AAH through AIS, MIA, adenocarcinoma.

Deletions cut 3 bases from V and 5 bases from J, with 20 bases between. Looked up from germline, CDR1 is KGHSH and CDR2 is LQKENI. The CDR3 has 16 amino acids. With regard to this clone: Its antigen is not known.

V gene TRBV18 combines with J gene TRBJ2-7; D not resolved. The sequenced sample was FFPE invasive lung adenocarcinoma tissue. The TCR was taken from a person aged 55 to 70 with lung adenocarcinoma. CDR3 sequence: CASSPTLTTDDDEQYF. The DNA for the CDR3 is TGTGCCAGCTCACCGACCCTAACCACAGATGACGACGAGCAGTACTTC.